These 23 T cell receptor beta chains originate from one sample sequenced in a study of blood T cell repertoires in COVID-19. The method was immunoSEQ multiplex PCR; TCRdb's version includes in-frame clones alone and lacks a portion of them. The sample records over 100,000 clones, more than 75% being singletons. Sample: peripheral blood. Receptors originate from a human donor in a cohort sampled during active COVID-19.

This rearrangement joins TRBV19 to TRBJ2-7; 13 nucleotides align to TRBD2. This CDR3 is 16 amino acids long. Looked up from germline, CDR1 is LNHDA and CDR2 is SQIVND (reference sequence). The V gene end was trimmed by 5 bases and the J gene end by 0 bases; junction bases not matched to a gene: 4. In DNA, the CDR3 is TGTGCCAGTAGTTCCGGGACTAGCGGGGCCTCCTACGAGCAGTACTTC. Encoded protein: CASSSGTSGASYEQYF.

This clone has only a few counts. The CDR3 sequence: CASSPSGQTRGYTF. CDR3 in DNA: TGTGCCAGCTCACCATCAGGGCAAACCCGCGGCTACACCTTC. The chain uses TRBV18 and TRBJ1-2; D may be TRBD1 (5 bases). CDR1 is KGHSH and CDR2 is LQKENI in the germline V gene. The CDR3 extends over 14 amino acids. V was clipped by 2 bases and J by 8 bases, with 15 bases between them.

This clone showed up just a few times. V is TRBV28 and J is TRBJ2-1; 7 bases are a match to TRBD2. The CDR3 totals 14 residues. Germline V gene data show CDR1 as MDHEN and CDR2 as SYDVKM. With 3 bases clipped from V and 2 bases from J, the junction kept 1 base outside the gene matches. The CDR3: CASSLGGAYNEQFF. In nucleotides, the CDR3 is TGTGCCAGCAGTTTGGGGGGGGCCTACAATGAGCAGTTCTTC.

V is TRBV5-1 and J is TRBJ1-2, with D unresolved. This CDR3 has 14 residues. Germline V gives CDR1 SGHRS, CDR2 YFSETQ. V was pared by 4 bases and J by 6 bases, with 16 bases between. The CDR3 here is CASSLGWQTNGYTF. The CDR3 DNA reads as TGCGCCAGCAGCCTGGGTTGGCAGACAAATGGCTACACCTTC.

This sequence joins TRBV6-5 and TRBJ2-5; maybe TRBD2 (6 bases). The CDR3 consists of 13 residues. Germline CDR1 MNHEY, CDR2 SVGAGI. The V end was cut by 2 bases, the J end by 6 bases, with 10 bases between. The CDR3 reads CASSYGGLKTQYF. CDR3 nucleotides: TGTGCCAGCAGTTACGGGGGGTTAAAGACCCAGTACTTC.

The gene calls are TRBV6-5 and TRBJ1-1; no firm D call. CDR3 size: 13 residues. The germline V gene encodes CDR1 MNHEY and CDR2 SVGAGI. Trimming removed 7 bases from V and 7 bases from J, with 16 bases in between. CDR3 loop: CASNQGGGSEAFF. In nucleotides, the CDR3 is TGTGCCAGCAATCAAGGAGGAGGCAGTGAAGCTTTCTTT.

The genes are TRBV19 and TRBJ1-1; 7 bases fit TRBD1. The length of the CDR3 is 14 residues. CDR1 is LNHDA, CDR2 SQIVND, per germline (reference sequence). J gave up 2 bases and V 6 bases, and 6 bases lay outside the gene matches. As DNA, the CDR3 is TGTGCCAGTAGAAAAGGGGGCCCCAACACTGAAGCTTTCTTT. Translated, it gives CASRKGGPNTEAFF. Full variable domain (remainder filled in from reference TRBV19 and TRBJ1-1): DGGITQSPKYLFRKEGQNVTLSCEQNLNHDAMYWYRQDPGQGLRLIYYSQIVNDFQKGDIAEGYSVSREKKESFPLTVTSAQKNPTAFYLCASRKGGPNTEAFFGQGTRLTVV.

The chain uses TRBV5-1 and TRBJ1-5; TRBD1 agrees at 9 bases. This CDR3 has 14 residues. Germline V gene data show CDR1 as SGHRS and CDR2 as YFSETQ. The V gene end was trimmed by 4 bases and the J gene end by 4 bases; junction bases not matched to a gene: 3. The CDR3 is CASSPGTGNQPQHF. DNA of the CDR3: TGCGCCAGCAGCCCAGGGACAGGGAATCAGCCCCAGCATTTT.

The J gene is TRBJ2-6, the V gene TRBV19; 8 positions match TRBD1. Germline V lookup: CDR1 LNHDA, CDR2 SQIVND (reference sequence). The CDR3 covers 17 residues. Trimming removed 10 bases from V and 0 bases from J; junction bases left unmatched: 11. DNA of the CDR3: TGTGCCACCACGACAGGGGTGGGACGCTCTGGGGCCAACGTCCTGACTTTC. It is translated as CATTTGVGRSGANVLTF.

The sample holds one count of this clone. This chain links TRBV10-3 with TRBJ1-3, with 9 bases aligning to TRBD1. The CDR3 loop spans 15 amino acids. Germline V lookup: CDR1 ENHRY, CDR2 SYGVKD. Trimming cost V 9 bases and J 1 base; bases outside gene matches: 7. The CDR3 DNA reads as TGTGCCATAAGAACAGGGGGCTGGTCTGGAAACACCATATATTTT. It specifies CAIRTGGWSGNTIYF.

V and J are TRBV5-8 and TRBJ1-1, with no clear D. Trimming cost V 0 bases and J 1 base, with 13 bases left between them. In germline, CDR1 is SGHTS, CDR2 YDEGEE. This CDR3 spans 16 amino acids. The CDR3 region has the DNA TGTGCCAGCAGCTTGGGGGCTCCGCTAAAGAACACTGAAGCTTTCTTT. It yields the protein CASSLGAPLKNTEAFF.

The chain uses TRBV30 and TRBJ1-1; weak D call: TRBD1 (5 bases). Germline CDR1 reads GTSNPN; CDR2 reads SVGIG (reference sequence). The CDR3 consists of 14 residues. With 4 bases removed from V and 1 base from J, the gap between germline ends came to 13 bases. The chain's CDR3 is CAWISLGGNTEAFF. The CDR3 coding sequence is TGTGCCTGGATCTCACTCGGGGGGAACACTGAAGCTTTCTTT.

The chain has TRBV2 and TRBJ2-2, with TRBD2 matching 12 bases. V shed 6 bases and J 4 bases; nucleotides not matched to a gene: 6. CDR3 length: 16 residues. The germline gives CDR1 SNHLY, CDR2 FYNNEI. The CDR3 reads CASSSSGGAFTGELFF. The CDR3 DNA reads as TGTGCCAGCAGCTCTAGCGGGGGGGCTTTCACCGGGGAGCTGTTTTTT.

This rearrangement joins TRBV6-5 to TRBJ2-7; D is possibly TRBD2 (6 bases). Between the trimmed V and J ends, which lost 11 bases and 7 bases, there was a span of 18 bases. The CDR3 loop spans 12 amino acids. Germline V gene lookup returns CDR1 MNHEY and CDR2 SVGAGI. CDR3 bases: TGTGCCGTACAGAGGAGGGCGGGGGAGCAGTACTTC. It codes for CAVQRRAGEQYF.

This clone has more than one count but fewer than ten. This chain connects TRBV7-8 to TRBJ2-6, with D perhaps TRBD1 (5 bases). CDR3 length: 17 residues. V was pared by 1 base and J by 1 base, with 11 bases between. Per the germline V gene, CDR1 is SGHVS and CDR2 is FQNEAQ. CDR3: CASSLGPRGSGANVLTF. The CDR3 nucleotides read TGTGCCAGCAGCTTAGGGCCTAGGGGTTCTGGGGCCAACGTCCTGACTTTC. The full variable domain, in which reference TRBV7-8 and TRBJ2-6 provide the parts outside the CDR3, is GAGVSQSPRYKVAKRGQDVALRCDPISGHVSLFWYQQALGQGPEFLTYFQNEAQLDKSGLPSDRFFAERPEGSVSTLKIQRTQQEDSAVYLCASSLGPRGSGANVLTFGAGSRLTVL.

The count of this clone is one. The V and J genes are TRBV11-3 and TRBJ2-1; no clear D gene. The germline V gene encodes CDR1 SGHNT and CDR2 YENEEA. V lost 0 bases and J 4 bases, leaving 13 bases between the germline ends. The CDR3 covers 16 residues. CDR3: CASSLDPWATYNEQFF. The CDR3, as DNA: TGTGCCAGCAGCTTAGACCCCTGGGCTACATACAATGAGCAGTTCTTC.

The rearrangement links TRBV2 to TRBJ1-1; the D gene is possibly TRBD1 (5 bases). CDR1 is SNHLY, CDR2 FYNNEI, per germline. The CDR3 sequence is 13 residues long. Trimming cost V 8 bases and J 0 bases, with 10 bases left between them. The CDR3 loop reads CASGRGMNTEAFF. In DNA form, the CDR3 reads TGTGCCAGCGGAAGGGGCATGAACACTGAAGCTTTCTTT.

Only one count was recorded for this clone. The genes are TRBV14 and TRBJ1-2; 7 bases line up with TRBD1. V shed 4 bases and J 2 bases; nucleotides not matched to a gene: 7. The germline V gene has CDR1 SGHDN and CDR2 FVKESK. This CDR3 is built from 15 residues. This CDR3 reads CASSLWTGWNYGYTF. In nucleotides, the CDR3 is TGTGCCAGCAGCCTTTGGACAGGATGGAACTATGGCTACACCTTC. The variable domain in full, completed from reference TRBV14 and TRBJ1-2, reads EAGVTQFPSHSVIEKGQTVTLRCDPISGHDNLYWYRRVMGKEIKFLLHFVKESKQDESGMPNNRFLAERTGGTYSTLKVQPAELEDSGVYFCASSLWTGWNYGYTFGSGTRLTVV.

The rearrangement links TRBV5-4 to TRBJ1-3, with 7 bases identical to TRBD1. The germline V gene has CDR1 SGHNT and CDR2 YYREEE (reference sequence). V gave up 0 bases and J gave up 8 bases; unmatched junction bases: 8. This CDR3 contains 15 residues. CDR3 coding DNA: TGTGCCAGCAGCTTGGGTGGGACAGCCGGGGACACCATATATTTT. Amino acid sequence: CASSLGGTAGDTIYF.

This clone was counted between two and nine times. V usage is TRBV28 and J usage is TRBJ2-1; possible D gene TRBD1, 6 bases. This CDR3 comprises 14 residues. V gave up 6 bases and J gave up 2 bases, with 11 bases separating them. CDR1 and CDR2 from the germline V gene are MDHEN and SYDVKM. CDR3 amino acids: CASRGQLPYNEQFF. In DNA form, the CDR3 reads TGTGCCAGCAGAGGACAGTTGCCCTACAATGAGCAGTTCTTC.

The chain employs TRBV12-5 and TRBJ2-1, with TRBD1 as a possible D gene (6 bases). V gave up 0 bases and J gave up 10 bases, with 16 bases separating them. This CDR3 region has 15 residues. The germline V gene has CDR1 LGHNT and CDR2 FRNRAP. Here the CDR3 DNA reads TGTGCTAGTGGTTTGGTATCCAGGACAGCACTAGAGCAGTTCTTC. This sequence encodes CASGLVSRTALEQFF.

This chain joins TRBV18 and TRBJ1-2; D not resolved. With 2 bases removed from V and 6 bases from J, the gap between germline ends came to 10 bases. Germline-derived CDR1 and CDR2 are KGHSH and LQKENI. The CDR3 runs to 13 residues. CDR3 sequence reads: CASSPGPGNGYTF. The DNA of the CDR3 is TGTGCCAGCTCACCAGGGCCAGGCAATGGCTACACCTTC.

The V gene is TRBV11-3, the J gene TRBJ2-7; D gene ambiguous. This CDR3 comprises 14 residues. CDR1 and CDR2 from the germline V gene are SGHNT and YENEEA. V was clipped by 2 bases and J by 0 bases, with 8 bases between them. DNA of the CDR3: TGTGCCAGCAGCTTACAGAGGAGCTCCTACGAGCAGTACTTC. Its translation is CASSLQRSSYEQYF.